The source of this T cell receptor beta chain is a study of blood T cell repertoires in COVID-19. The wider study: In each case, the material was cDNA or gDNA derived from T cells, B-cell-depleted T cells, or PBMCs.

Assay: immunoSEQ multiplex PCR; the TCRdb copy retains only in-frame clones and omits some. Among roughly 82,000 clones listed, roughly four fifths were seen once. The receptor was derived from a man in his sixties with acute or convalescent COVID-19. The sequenced sample consisted of peripheral blood.

The CDR3 region has the DNA TGTGCCAGCAGTTTAACCGGGGGTGGCGATCAGCCCCAGCATTTT. Protein sequence: CASSLTGGGDQPQHF. The chain employs TRBV5-6 and TRBJ1-5; tentative D call: TRBD1 (5 bases). V lost 5 bases and J lost 5, with 17 bases in between. The V gene's germline CDR1 is SGHDT and CDR2 YYEEEE. There are 15 residues in the CDR3.